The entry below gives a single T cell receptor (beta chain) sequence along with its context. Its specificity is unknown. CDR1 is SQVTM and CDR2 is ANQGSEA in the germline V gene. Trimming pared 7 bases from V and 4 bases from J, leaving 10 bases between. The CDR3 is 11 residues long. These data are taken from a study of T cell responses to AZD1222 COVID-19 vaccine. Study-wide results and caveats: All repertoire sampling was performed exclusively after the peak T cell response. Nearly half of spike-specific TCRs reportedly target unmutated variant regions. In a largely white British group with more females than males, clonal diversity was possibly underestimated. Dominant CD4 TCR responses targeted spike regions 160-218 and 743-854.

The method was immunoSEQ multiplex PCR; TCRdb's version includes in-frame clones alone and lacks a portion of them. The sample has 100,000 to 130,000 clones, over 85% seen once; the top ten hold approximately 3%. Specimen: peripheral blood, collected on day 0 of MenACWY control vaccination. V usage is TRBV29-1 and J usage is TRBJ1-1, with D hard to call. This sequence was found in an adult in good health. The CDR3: CSGRKGTEAFF. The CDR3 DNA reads TGCAGCGGGAGGAAGGGCACTGAAGCTTTCTTT.